Shown below are 28 T cell receptor beta chains from a single sample sequenced in a study of T-cell reconstitution after alpha-beta-depleted transplantation in children. Library preparation (for TCRbeta) was performed with unique molecular identifiers. TCRdb re-called the PCR reads with MiXCR, one entry per CDR3 protein. The sample holds about 240,000 distinct CDR3 sequences, roughly 23% seen once. The specimen was PBMCs, collected before TCRalphabeta/CD19-depleted stem cell transplant. These receptors were taken from a girl between 2 and 10 years old with Fanconi anemia, due to receive a stem cell transplant.

V is TRBV5-1 and J is TRBJ2-7, with TRBD1 matching over 9 bases. Germline V lookup: CDR1 SGHRS, CDR2 YFSETQ. The CDR3 sequence is 15 residues long. Unmatched junction bases numbered 4, after V lost 0 bases and J lost 3 bases. The CDR3 sequence is CASSLAGTGNYEQYF. CDR3 DNA: TGCGCCAGCAGCTTGGCAGGGACAGGGAACTACGAGCAGTACTTC.

CDR3 sequence: CSARDPQEWGTQYF. In nucleotides, the CDR3 is TGCAGTGCTAGAGATCCCCAGGAGTGGGGTACGCAGTATTTT. The rearrangement links TRBV20-1 to TRBJ2-3; D remains ambiguous. CDR3 length: 14 residues. V was cut by 0 bases and J by 8 bases, with 15 bases left in between. Germline assignment: CDR1 DFQATT and CDR2 SNEGSKA (reference sequence).

This clonotype was recorded at least ten times. The chain combines TRBV29-1 with TRBJ2-3; 8 bases match TRBD1. The ends lost 3 bases at V and 7 bases at J; junction bases unmatched: 9. CDR1 is SQVTM and CDR2 is ANQGSEA in the germline V gene. The CDR3 extends over 14 amino acids. The CDR3 protein is CSVDLQGAVYTQYF. CDR3 sequence (DNA): TGCAGCGTTGATCTCCAGGGGGCTGTGTATACGCAGTATTTT.

This clonotype was seen ten or more times. J is TRBJ2-1 and V is TRBV5-6; either TRBD1 or TRBD2 may supply D (5 bases each). Between the trimmed V and J ends, which lost 2 bases and 5 bases, there was a span of 17 bases. There are 16 residues in the CDR3. Per germline, CDR1 SGHDT and CDR2 YYEEEE. The CDR3 protein is CASSFGARFIDNEQFF. CDR3 sequence (DNA): TGTGCCAGCAGCTTCGGGGCCAGGTTCATCGACAATGAGCAGTTCTTC.

This clonotype was seen ten or more times. This chain uses TRBV20-1 with TRBJ1-2; D ambiguous. Trimming took 0 bases from V and 1 from J, leaving 15 bases between them. The CDR3 runs to 16 residues. Germline V lookup: CDR1 DFQATT, CDR2 SNEGSKA (reference sequence). The CDR3 region is CSARDGQWKVNYGYTF. CDR3 sequence (DNA): TGCAGTGCTAGAGATGGGCAATGGAAGGTTAACTATGGCTACACCTTC.

The V call is TRBV6-5, the J call TRBJ2-1; 8 bases agree with TRBD1. Germline V lookup: CDR1 MNHEY, CDR2 SVGAGI. This CDR3 has 16 amino acids. The ends lost 2 bases at V and 5 bases at J; junction bases unmatched: 8. The CDR3 DNA sequence: TGTGCCAGCAGTTACATGGCAGGGGGCGCAAACAATGAGCAGTTCTTC. Protein product: CASSYMAGGANNEQFF.

In this sample, this clonotype turned up many times. This chain connects TRBV10-3 to TRBJ2-5; TRBD2 aligns across 7 bases. Germline V gene sequence: CDR1 ENHRY, CDR2 SYGVKD. CDR3 length: 14 amino acids. V shed 10 bases and J 4 bases; nucleotides not matched to a gene: 12. The CDR3 here is CATRGLVGRETQYF. The CDR3 DNA is TGTGCCACAAGAGGACTAGTCGGGCGAGAGACCCAGTACTTC.

Only a few counts were recorded for this clonotype. This chain joins TRBV20-1 and TRBJ2-1, with TRBD2 matching over 11 bases. The ends lost 3 bases at V and 12 bases at J; junction bases unmatched: 19. CDR3 size: 17 residues. The V gene's germline CDR1 is DFQATT and CDR2 SNEGSKA (reference sequence). The CDR3 sequence: CSASRLAGGHSYGGQFF. The CDR3 DNA reads TGCAGTGCTAGCAGGCTAGCGGGGGGACACTCCTACGGGGGGCAGTTCTTC.

This clonotype was seen at least ten times. The CDR3 loop reads CASSSDGAHEKLFF. The DNA of the CDR3 is TGCGCCAGCAGCTCGGACGGGGCCCATGAAAAACTGTTTTTT. The V call is TRBV5-1, the J call TRBJ1-4, with D possibly matching TRBD1 (5 bases). The CDR3 is made up of 14 amino acids. The V and J ends lost 3 bases and 6 bases respectively, with 12 bases between them. From germline, CDR1 is SGHRS and CDR2 YFSETQ.

The table lists this clonotype with a few counts. This chain links TRBV20-1 with TRBJ2-7; D is uncertain. Trimming stripped 2 bases from V and 3 bases from J, with 17 bases between. The CDR3 covers 15 residues. The V gene's germline CDR1 is DFQATT and CDR2 SNEGSKA (reference sequence). The DNA for the CDR3 is TGCAGTGCTAGAAATTTTACAGCTAATTTCTACGAGCAGTACTTC. It encodes CSARNFTANFYEQYF.

V usage is TRBV5-4 and J usage is TRBJ2-1, with D tentatively TRBD2 (7 bases). V lost 2 bases and J lost 6, with 18 bases in between. CDR1 SGHNT and CDR2 YYREEE come from the germline V gene (reference sequence). The CDR3 totals 16 residues. CDR3 bases: TGTGCCAGCAGCTTACAGTTATGGGGGGGCCCCAATGAGCAGTTCTTC. This codes for CASSLQLWGGPNEQFF.

This clonotype showed up many times. The rearrangement joins TRBV6-5 to TRBJ2-1; 10 nucleotides align to TRBD1. J was trimmed by 8 bases and V by 2 bases; bases with no gene match: 6. The CDR3 spans 15 residues. Germline-derived CDR1 and CDR2 are MNHEY and SVGAGI. The DNA for the CDR3 is TGTGCCAGCAGTTACGCGACAGGGGGCGGGGATGAGCAGTTCTTC. Translation: CASSYATGGGDEQFF.

This clonotype was counted a few times. V usage is TRBV4-1 and J usage is TRBJ2-4, with D possibly being TRBD2 (6 bases). V was pared by 5 bases and J by 1 base, with 27 bases between. CDR3 length: 20 amino acids. Per the germline V gene, CDR1 is MGHRA and CDR2 is YSYEKL. DNA for the CDR3: TGCGCCAGCAGCTACGGAGGTGGGGTCGCGGGAAGTGTGGCCAAAAACATTCAGTACTTC. Amino acids: CASSYGGGVAGSVAKNIQYF.

The chain is built from TRBV5-6 and TRBJ2-1; 9 bases fit TRBD2. The CDR3 contains 15 residues. Germline V gene lookup returns CDR1 SGHDT and CDR2 YYEEEE. The V and J ends lost 4 bases and 4 bases, in that order; junction bases with no gene match: 6. CDR3 sequence: CASSTTSGAYNEQFF. DNA of the CDR3: TGTGCCAGCAGCACGACTAGCGGAGCTTACAATGAGCAGTTCTTC.

This chain uses TRBV25-1 with TRBJ1-1, with no clear D. CDR1 and CDR2 from the germline V gene are MGHDK and SYGVNS. V gave up 5 bases and J gave up 11 bases, with 12 bases separating them. CDR3 size: 11 residues. CDR3 in DNA: TGTGCCAGCAGTTACGGGAGTCGGGCTTTCTTT. Residues: CASSYGSRAFF.

This clonotype has more than one count but fewer than ten. This sequence joins TRBV25-1 and TRBJ2-2; the match to TRBD1 covers 10 bases. V shed 7 bases, J shed 4 bases, and the junction held 12 bases outside the gene matches. Germline V gene sequence: CDR1 MGHDK, CDR2 SYGVNS. The CDR3 loop spans 17 amino acids. In DNA form, the CDR3 reads TGTGCCAGCACCCCTTGGGGACAGGGGAGAGGCACCGGGGAGCTGTTTTTT. The encoded protein is CASTPWGQGRGTGELFF.

This clonotype has at least ten counts. The chain carries TRBV6-5 and TRBJ2-1; 8 bases fit TRBD1. The V and J ends lost 4 bases and 2 bases, in that order; junction bases with no gene match: 4. The germline V gene has CDR1 MNHEY and CDR2 SVGAGI. This CDR3 is built from 15 residues. The CDR3 region has the DNA TGTGCCAGCAGTTTCAGGACAGGGACCTACAATGAGCAGTTCTTC. Translation gives CASSFRTGTYNEQFF.

The chain links TRBV6-2 or TRBV6-3 to TRBJ1-5; 7 nucleotides agree with TRBD1. The V and J ends lost 0 bases and 4 bases, in that order; junction bases with no gene match: 3. This CDR3 contains 15 residues. CDR1 MNHEY and CDR2 SVGEGT come from the germline V gene. In nucleotides, the CDR3 is TGTGCCAGCAGTTACTCCGGCAGGGGGAATCAGCCCCAGCATTTT. This encodes CASSYSGRGNQPQHF.

This clonotype turned up a few times. The V call is TRBV28, the J call TRBJ2-7; TRBD2 might be the D (5 bases). Germline CDR1 is MDHEN and CDR2 is SYDVKM. This CDR3 is built from 15 residues. V was trimmed by 7 bases and J by 5 bases, leaving 21 bases between them. DNA of the CDR3: TGTGCCAGCACCCCGGACTCCGCCGTGCTCGACGAGCAGTACTTC. It is translated as CASTPDSAVLDEQYF.

The rearrangement links TRBV20-1 to TRBJ2-5; possibly TRBD1 or TRBD2 for D (5 bases each). The CDR3 length is 10 residues. Looked up from germline, CDR1 is DFQATT and CDR2 is SNEGSKA (reference sequence). Trimming left V 6 bases short and J 5 bases short, with 7 bases between. CDR3 nucleotide sequence: TGCAGTGCGGGGGTCGAGACCCAGTACTTC. This gives the protein CSAGVETQYF.

This clonotype was counted between two and nine times. The chain uses TRBV5-5 and TRBJ2-3, with a tentative D call TRBD2 (5 bases). CDR1 and CDR2 from the germline V gene are SGHKS and YYEKEE (reference sequence). V was shortened by 4 bases and J by 6 bases, with 21 bases between the two germline ends. This CDR3 region has 16 residues. CDR3 nucleotides: TGTGCCAGCAGCCTTCCGAGAGGGTTTAACTCGGATACGCAGTATTTT. Protein sequence: CASSLPRGFNSDTQYF.

This clonotype was recorded at least ten times. The chain employs TRBV24-1 and TRBJ2-1; tentative D call: TRBD2 (6 bases). Germline V gene lookup returns CDR1 KGHDR and CDR2 SFDVKD. This CDR3 is 13 amino acids long. Between the trimmed V and J ends, which lost 3 bases and 13 bases, there was a span of 15 bases. The CDR3 coding sequence is TGTGCCACCAGTGATCCGGGACTCTCCACCCAGTTCTTC. Translated, it gives CATSDPGLSTQFF.

The chain joins TRBV29-1 to TRBJ2-1; D not resolved. The germline CDR1 and CDR2 sequences are SQVTM and ANQGSEA. V lost 5 bases and J 0 bases, leaving 14 bases between the germline ends. The CDR3 covers 15 residues. CDR3 DNA: TGCAGCGTTCGGAAGCGCCTTAGCTCCTACAATGAGCAGTTCTTC. This translates into CSVRKRLSSYNEQFF.

This chain joins TRBV7-8 and TRBJ2-2; D uncertain. Deletions cut 5 bases from V and 5 bases from J, with 12 bases between. Germline V gene data show CDR1 as SGHVS and CDR2 as FQNEAQ. The length of the CDR3 is 14 residues. This chain's CDR3 is CASSPSLGTGELFF. Here the CDR3 DNA reads TGTGCCAGCAGCCCCTCCCTAGGAACCGGGGAGCTGTTTTTT.

The CDR3 region has the DNA TGCAGTGCTAGATTTCGCCTGGACAATGAGCAGTTCTTC. Translated: CSARFRLDNEQFF. This rearrangement joins TRBV20-1 to TRBJ2-1; no firm D call. The germline gives CDR1 DFQATT, CDR2 SNEGSKA (reference sequence). The germline V and J ends were trimmed by 2 bases and 5 bases, with 10 bases remaining between them. There are 13 residues in the CDR3.

This clonotype came up once. The chain employs TRBV7-9 and TRBJ2-5; no definite D call. CDR3 size: 13 residues. CDR1 SEHNR and CDR2 FQNEAQ come from the germline V gene (reference sequence). Trimming removed 5 bases at V and 5 bases at J, with 12 bases between. For the CDR3, the DNA is TGTGCCAGCAGCCCCAATGTAGTGGAGACCCAGTACTTC. Its protein product is CASSPNVVETQYF.

This clonotype was picked up a small number of times. This chain connects TRBV12-3 or TRBV12-4 to TRBJ2-1; a weak D match, TRBD1 (5 bases). V lost 6 bases and J lost 7, with 16 bases in between. CDR3 length equals 14 residues. The CDR3 DNA reads TGTGCCAGCAGCAAGTTGTGGGCAGGGAATGAGCAGTTCTTC. Its protein is CASSKLWAGNEQFF.

This clonotype was recorded a few times. A much larger clone sits a single nucleotide away, making a read error possible. The chain carries TRBV13 and TRBJ2-7; D ambiguous. The V gene lost 2 bases and the J gene lost 2 bases, with 4 bases spanning the gap. The CDR3 contains 12 residues. Germline V gives CDR1 PRHDT, CDR2 FYEKMQ (reference sequence). The DNA of the CDR3 is TGTGCCAGCAGCTTACAGGCCTACGAGCAGTACTTC. This translates into CASSLQAYEQYF.